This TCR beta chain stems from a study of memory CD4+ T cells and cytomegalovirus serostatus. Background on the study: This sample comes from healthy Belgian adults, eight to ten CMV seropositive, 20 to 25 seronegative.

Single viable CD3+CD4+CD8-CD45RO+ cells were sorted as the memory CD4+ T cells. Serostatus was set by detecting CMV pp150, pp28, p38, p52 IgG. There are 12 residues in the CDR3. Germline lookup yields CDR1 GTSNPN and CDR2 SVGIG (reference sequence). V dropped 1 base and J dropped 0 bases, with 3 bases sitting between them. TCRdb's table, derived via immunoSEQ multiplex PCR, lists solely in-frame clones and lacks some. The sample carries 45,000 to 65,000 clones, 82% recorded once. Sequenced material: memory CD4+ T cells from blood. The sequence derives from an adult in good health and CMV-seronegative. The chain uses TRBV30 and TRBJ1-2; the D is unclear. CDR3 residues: CAWSGTNYGYTF. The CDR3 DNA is TGTGCCTGGAGTGGTACTAACTATGGCTACACCTTC.